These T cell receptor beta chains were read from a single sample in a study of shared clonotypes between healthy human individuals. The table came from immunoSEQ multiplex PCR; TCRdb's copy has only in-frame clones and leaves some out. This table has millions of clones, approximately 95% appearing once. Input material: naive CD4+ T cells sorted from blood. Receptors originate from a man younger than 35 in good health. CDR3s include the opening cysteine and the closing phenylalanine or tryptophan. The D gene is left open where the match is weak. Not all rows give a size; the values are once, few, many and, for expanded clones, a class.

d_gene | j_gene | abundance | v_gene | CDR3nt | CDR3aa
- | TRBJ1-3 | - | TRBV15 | TGTGCCACCAGCAGAGGGGTGGCCTCATCTGGAAACACCATATATTTT | CATSRGVASSGNTIYF
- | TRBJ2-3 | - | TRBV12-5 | TGTGCTAGTGGTTCCTCTAGCACAGATACGCAGTATTTT | CASGSSSTDTQYF
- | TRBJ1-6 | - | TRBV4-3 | TGCGCCAGCAGCCAGGTCCAGGGAAACTCACCCCTCCACTTT | CASSQVQGNSPLHF
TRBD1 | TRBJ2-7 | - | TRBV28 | TGTGCCAGCAGTACCGACAGGGTGGGTGAGCAGTACTTC | CASSTDRVGEQYF
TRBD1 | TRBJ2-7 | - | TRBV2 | TGTGCCAGCAGTATACCGGGACAGGGATCCTACGAGCAGTACTTC | CASSIPGQGSYEQYF
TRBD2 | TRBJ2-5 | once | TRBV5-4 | TGTGCCAGCAGCGTAATAGCGGGAGGGGACCCCCAGGAGACCCAGTACTTC | CASSVIAGGDPQETQYF
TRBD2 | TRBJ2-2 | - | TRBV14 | TGTGCCAGCAGCCTCCTTTCGACTAGCCGTAGCACCGGGGAGCTGTTTTTT | CASSLLSTSRSTGELFF
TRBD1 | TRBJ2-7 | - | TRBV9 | TGTGCCAGCAGCGGGACAGGCCTCCCCTACGAGCAGTACTTC | CASSGTGLPYEQYF
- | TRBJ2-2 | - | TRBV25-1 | TGTGCCAGCAGTCGCGGAACCGGGGAGCTGTTTTTT | CASSRGTGELFF
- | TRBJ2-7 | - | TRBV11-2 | TGTGCCAGCAGCCTAGGTAACTACGAGCAGTACTTC | CASSLGNYEQYF
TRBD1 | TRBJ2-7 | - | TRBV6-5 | TGTGCCAGCAGGCCCGCCGACAGGGTGACCTACGAGCAGTACTTC | CASRPADRVTYEQYF
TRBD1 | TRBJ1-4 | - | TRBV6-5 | TGTGCCAGCTCAGGGGGCGGGGATGAAAAACTGTTTTTT | CASSGGGDEKLFF